These T cell receptor beta chains were read from a single sample in a study of shared clonotypes between healthy human individuals. Some clones are missing from TCRdb's copy, which holds only in-frame ones; the method was immunoSEQ multiplex PCR. The sample shows around 2.1 million clones, under 95% of them seen only once. Sequences were obtained from naive CD8+ T cells from PBMCs. The origin of the receptors is a man aged 18-30 years in good health. Some clones in this sample may be carry-over from other donors' samples. Both conserved end residues are part of each CDR3. A D gene is named only where the DNA matches it firmly. Rows may omit the clone size; those that give it use once, few, many or a size class.

v_gene	len	d_gene	abundance	j_gene	CDR3nt	CDR3aa
TRBV10-3	15	NA	NA	TRBJ1-1	TGTGCCATCAGTGCTCTAAGGGCAACGAACACTGAAGCTTTCTTT	CAISALRATNTEAFF
TRBV7-3	14	NA	NA	TRBJ2-5	TGTGCCAGCAGCTTAGCGGGTTACCAAGAGACCCAGTACTTC	CASSLAGYQETQYF
TRBV11-2	13	NA	NA	TRBJ1-1	TGTGCCAGCACGGGGGGCTCGGGCACTGAAGCTTTCTTT	CASTGGSGTEAFF
TRBV9	17	TRBD1	NA	TRBJ1-3	TGTGCCAGCAGCGCAAGACGACAGGGGTTTATTGGAAACACCATATATTTT	CASSARRQGFIGNTIYF
TRBV28	14	NA	NA	TRBJ2-2	TGTGCCAGCAGTTTACGAACAGGGACCGGGGAGCTGTTTTTT	CASSLRTGTGELFF
TRBV7-2	15	NA	NA	TRBJ2-7	TGTGCCAGCAGCACCGTTGGGGGAAAAGGCTACGAGCAGTACTTC	CASSTVGGKGYEQYF
TRBV7-2	15	TRBD1	NA	TRBJ2-7	TGTGCCAGCAGCCAACTAGGACAGGGGATCTACGAGCAGTACTTC	CASSQLGQGIYEQYF
TRBV27	15	NA	NA	TRBJ1-1	TGTGCCAGCAGTTTCAGGGCAGGTCTGAACACTGAAGCTTTCTTT	CASSFRAGLNTEAFF
TRBV5-1	15	NA	once	TRBJ2-7	TGCGCCAGCAGCCTGGGGCGCCGACCCTCCTACGAGCAGTACTTC	CASSLGRRPSYEQYF
TRBV29-1	16	TRBD2	NA	TRBJ2-7	TGCAGCGTTGAAGATCACCGGACTAGCGGGAGCTACGAGCAGTACTTC	CSVEDHRTSGSYEQYF
TRBV5-1	20	NA	NA	TRBJ2-3	TGCGCCAGCAGCTTGCGGTCAGGGTTTCGACTACCACCTAGCACAGATACGCAGTATTTT	CASSLRSGFRLPPSTDTQYF
TRBV7-9	14	NA	NA	TRBJ2-7	TGTGCCAGCAGCTTAGTGGGCAGTACCTACGAGCAGTACTTC	CASSLVGSTYEQYF
TRBV19	15	TRBD2	NA	TRBJ2-3	TGTGCCAGTAGCTTCTCCGGACTAGGCACAGATACGCAGTATTTT	CASSFSGLGTDTQYF
TRBV19	14	TRBD1	NA	TRBJ1-2	TGTGCCAGTTCGTTCGACAGGGGGTTTTATGGCTACACCTTC	CASSFDRGFYGYTF
TRBV29-1	17	NA	NA	TRBJ2-1	TGCAGCGTCGTACCGGGGAGCGGCCCTCGGTCCTACAATGAGCAGTTCTTC	CSVVPGSGPRSYNEQFF
TRBV27	15	NA	NA	TRBJ2-7	TGTGCCAGCAGTTTAGGGGCGGGAAGCTCTTACGAGCAGTACTTC	CASSLGAGSSYEQYF
TRBV19	18	NA	NA	TRBJ1-5	TGTGCCAGTACTACACCAAGAAATACAAAGTATAGCAATCAGCCCCAGCATTTT	CASTTPRNTKYSNQPQHF
TRBV11-2	15	NA	NA	TRBJ2-2	TGTGCCAGCAGGACCCGGGACCCTGACACCGGGGAGCTGTTTTTT	CASRTRDPDTGELFF
TRBV28	14	NA	NA	TRBJ2-5	TGTGCCAGCAGTGTGGACGGACGAGCAGAGACCCAGTACTTC	CASSVDGRAETQYF
TRBV27	15	TRBD1	NA	TRBJ1-5	TGTGCCAGCAGTTTGACAGGGGGAAAGAATCAGCCCCAGCATTTT	CASSLTGGKNQPQHF
TRBV7-3	13	NA	NA	TRBJ2-4	TGTGCCAGCAGCTTAACACAGGGTAGCATTCAGTACTTC	CASSLTQGSIQYF
TRBV4-1	15	NA	NA	TRBJ1-2	TGCGCCAGCAGCCAGGTATTACGGGTCGGCTATGGCTACACCTTC	CASSQVLRVGYGYTF
TRBV7-9	18	TRBD1	NA	TRBJ2-2	TGTGCCAGCAGCTTACCAGACAGGGTATGGGAGAACACCGGGGAGCTGTTTTTT	CASSLPDRVWENTGELFF
TRBV7-8	16	NA	once	TRBJ2-5	TGTGCCAGCAGCCACGTTTCGAGCGACTTAAAAGAGACCCAGTACTTC	CASSHVSSDLKETQYF
TRBV7-9	16	NA	NA	TRBJ2-1	TGTGCCAGCAGCTTAAAGGGACTCTCCACAGGCGGTGAGCAGTTCTTC	CASSLKGLSTGGEQFF
TRBV11-2	16	TRBD1	NA	TRBJ1-1	TGTGCCAGCAGCTTAGCGCGGCAGGGGGCCTACACTGAAGCTTTCTTT	CASSLARQGAYTEAFF
TRBV29-1	13	NA	NA	TRBJ2-2	TGCAGCGTTGAAACATTGGCCACCGGGGAGCTGTTTTTT	CSVETLATGELFF
TRBV6-1	17	NA	NA	TRBJ1-5	TGTGCCAGCAGTGAAGCCGAGGGGCTACAGGGCAATCAGCCCCAGCATTTT	CASSEAEGLQGNQPQHF
TRBV28	16	NA	once	TRBJ2-7	TGTGCCAGCAGTTTAGGGATGGGGGGAACCTCCTACGAGCAGTACTTC	CASSLGMGGTSYEQYF
TRBV29-1	13	TRBD1	NA	TRBJ1-1	TGCAGCGTTCTACAGGGGGCGCGGGCTGAAGCTTTCTTT	CSVLQGARAEAFF
TRBV27	14	NA	NA	TRBJ1-2	TGTGCCAGCAGTTTAAAGGAAGCAGGGTATGGCTACACCTTC	CASSLKEAGYGYTF
TRBV27	14	NA	few	TRBJ2-2	TGTGCCAGCGCCCACCGGGCCTCCACCGGGGAGCTGTTTTTT	CASAHRASTGELFF
TRBV13	15	NA	NA	TRBJ2-1	TGTGCCAGCAGCTCCCCACGCGGAGCGGAGGATGAGCAGTTCTTC	CASSSPRGAEDEQFF
TRBV15	15	TRBD2	NA	TRBJ2-4	TGTGCCACCAGCAGTGAAAGAGGGAGGGGATACATTCAGTACTTC	CATSSERGRGYIQYF
TRBV6-1	13	NA	NA	TRBJ2-7	TGTGCCAGCAGTGGGCGATGGGGCTACGAGCAGTACTTC	CASSGRWGYEQYF
TRBV27	14	TRBD1	NA	TRBJ2-1	TGTGCCAGCAGTTCGACAGGGCTCTACAATGAGCAGTTCTTC	CASSSTGLYNEQFF